These 27 T cell receptor beta chains came from one sample sequenced in a study of shared clonotypes between healthy human individuals. Only in-frame clones appear in the TCRdb table, and some are missing; sequencing was by immunoSEQ multiplex PCR. There are roughly 2.5 million clones in the sample; about 92% occur only once, and 0.14% lies in the top ten. The sample consisted of naive CD4+ T cells sorted from blood. Subset denoted: CD45RA+ positively selected. The receptor source for this set is a man younger than 35 in good health.

This chain connects TRBV5-1 to TRBJ2-7, with 7 bases identical to TRBD1. CDR3 length: 14 amino acids. The V gene end was trimmed by 4 bases and the J gene end by 5 bases; junction bases not matched to a gene: 9. CDR1 and CDR2 (germline): SGHRS, YFSETQ. The CDR3 bases are TGCGCCAGCAGCAAGGGGACAGCGGTGAACGAGCAGTACTTC. This codes for CASSKGTAVNEQYF.

The chain has TRBV6-5 and TRBJ2-3, with 12 bases matching TRBD2. The germline V gene has CDR1 MNHEY and CDR2 SVGAGI. Trimming cost V 5 bases and J 4 bases; bases outside gene matches: 4. The CDR3 runs to 15 residues. The CDR3 bases are TGTGCCAGCAGTCGCCTAGCGGGAGGGCCAGATACGCAGTATTTT. Protein: CASSRLAGGPDTQYF.

The rearrangement links TRBV19 to TRBJ1-4, with D hard to call. This CDR3 has 14 amino acids. Germline CDR1 is LNHDA and CDR2 is SQIVND (reference sequence). Deletions cut 6 bases from V and 0 bases from J, with 8 bases between. CDR3 DNA: TGTGCCAGTAGGAATCGTGCAACTAATGAAAAACTGTTTTTT. Amino acid sequence: CASRNRATNEKLFF.

This clone was seen once. The chain carries TRBV4-1 and TRBJ1-5; D perhaps matches TRBD1 (5 bases). The ends were cut back, 4 bases at V and 0 bases at J, with 19 bases in the middle. Germline assignment: CDR1 MGHRA and CDR2 YSYEKL. The CDR3 loop spans 18 amino acids. This CDR3 is CASSPAAQGDPSNQPQHF. CDR3 nucleotide sequence: TGCGCCAGCAGCCCAGCCGCCCAGGGTGACCCTAGCAATCAGCCCCAGCATTTT.

The chain uses TRBV29-1 and TRBJ2-5; possibly TRBD1 for D (5 bases). Trimming took off 6 bases at V and 1 base at J, with 12 bases between the two ends. CDR3 length: 13 residues. The germline V gene has CDR1 SQVTM and CDR2 ANQGSEA. The CDR3 spells CSVRDSTQETQYF. The CDR3 coding sequence is TGCAGCGTGCGCGACAGTACCCAAGAGACCCAGTACTTC.

The chain combines TRBV25-1 with TRBJ1-5; D remains unclear. Germline CDR1 reads MGHDK; CDR2 reads SYGVNS. CDR3 size: 15 residues. Trimming removed 2 bases at V and 6 bases at J, with 14 bases between. CDR3 protein: CASSETGRVGQPQHF. DNA for the CDR3: TGTGCCAGCAGTGAAACGGGTAGGGTCGGTCAGCCCCAGCATTTT. The full variable domain, with the rest looked up from reference TRBV25-1 and TRBJ1-5, is EADIYQTPRYLVIGTGKKITLECSQTMGHDKMYWYQQDPGMELHLIHYSYGVNSTEKGDLSSESTVSRIRTEHFPLTLESARPSHTSQYLCASSETGRVGQPQHFGDGTRLSIL.

The chain carries TRBV5-1 and TRBJ2-3; D assignment may be TRBD1 or TRBD2 (7 bases each). The CDR3 totals 16 residues. Germline V gene sequence: CDR1 SGHRS, CDR2 YFSETQ. Trimming left V 3 bases short and J 2 bases short, with 16 bases between. The CDR3 DNA reads as TGCGCCAGCAGCTGGGGGGGACAGCCCTCCACAGATACGCAGTATTTT. Residues: CASSWGGQPSTDTQYF.

Details on this clone: The sample has other DNA sequences that encode this CDR3 too. The chain has TRBV5-1 and TRBJ2-5; the D is unclear. This CDR3 spans 13 amino acids. Trimming took 0 bases from V and 5 from J, leaving 8 bases between them. Per germline, CDR1 SGHRS and CDR2 YFSETQ. In nucleotides, the CDR3 is TGCGCCAGCAGCTTGGCCTCAAGGGAGACCCAGTACTTC. This sequence encodes CASSLASRETQYF.

This chain connects TRBV27 to TRBJ1-4, with 9 bases fitting TRBD1. The germline V gene has CDR1 MNHEY and CDR2 SMNVEV (reference sequence). CDR3 length: 15 residues. Trimming at V came to 6 bases and at J to 7 bases, leaving 9 bases not matched to a gene. CDR3 coding DNA: TGTGCCAGCAGGAACAGGGGGCGGTTTTTTGAAAAACTGTTTTTT. Its translation: CASRNRGRFFEKLFF.

The chain joins TRBV6-6 to TRBJ1-3; D is ambiguous. Trimming pared 5 bases from V and 0 bases from J, leaving 14 bases between. The CDR3 has 16 residues. Germline CDR1 is MNHNY and CDR2 is SVGAGI (reference sequence). The CDR3 coding sequence is TGTGCCAGCAGTGCCTCCGGGATCCGCTCTGGAAACACCATATATTTT. It translates to CASSASGIRSGNTIYF.

This clone showed up just once. Other DNA sequences within the sample encode an identical CDR3. The CDR3 is CASSYSRETQYF. The CDR3 bases are TGTGCCAGCAGTTACTCCCGGGAGACCCAGTACTTC. The chain joins TRBV6-6 to TRBJ2-5; D ambiguous. Germline V gives CDR1 MNHNY, CDR2 SVGAGI (reference sequence). The V gene lost 0 bases and the J gene lost 5 bases, with 4 bases spanning the gap. CDR3 length equals 12 residues.

The V call is TRBV6-5, the J call TRBJ2-3, with D maybe TRBD1 (6 bases). Germline loops: CDR1 MNHEY, CDR2 SVGAGI. Deletions cut 8 bases from V and 2 bases from J, with 14 bases between. This CDR3 comprises 14 residues. The chain's CDR3 is CASGWTANTDTQYF. CDR3 sequence (DNA): TGTGCCAGCGGGTGGACAGCCAACACAGATACGCAGTATTTT.

The chain recombines TRBV6-1 with TRBJ2-5, with D possibly TRBD2 on 5 matching bases. Germline V CDR1 and CDR2: MNHNS, SASEGT. The CDR3 is 15 amino acids. Between the trimmed V and J ends, which lost 0 bases and 5 bases, there was a span of 13 bases. Written as DNA, the CDR3 is TGTGCCAGCAGTGAAGCCCGAAGGACTGTGGAGACCCAGTACTTC. Translation: CASSEARRTVETQYF.

This chain joins TRBV6-1 and TRBJ1-1, with 7 bases matching TRBD1. This CDR3 is built from 16 residues. Germline assignment: CDR1 MNHNS and CDR2 SASEGT. V was pared by 4 bases and J by 1 base, with 9 bases of the junction left unmatched. CDR3: CASSVGQAERNTEAFF. The CDR3 DNA reads as TGTGCCAGCAGTGTTGGACAGGCGGAGAGGAACACTGAAGCTTTCTTT.

The rearrangement links TRBV7-2 to TRBJ2-7, with 10 bases fitting TRBD2. The CDR3 is made up of 16 amino acids. Germline values: CDR1 SGHTA, CDR2 FQGNSA. V dropped 1 base and J dropped 3; count of bases not matched to a gene: 6. CDR3 nucleotide sequence: TGTGCCAGCAGCTTAGGGCGACTAGCGGGCAACTACGAGCAGTACTTC. It yields the protein CASSLGRLAGNYEQYF. Supplemented by reference TRBV7-2 and TRBJ2-7, the full variable domain reads GAGVSQSPSNKVTEKGKDVELRCDPISGHTALYWYRQSLGQGLEFLIYFQGNSAPDKSGLPSDRFSAERTGGSVSTLTIQRTQQEDSAVYLCASSLGRLAGNYEQYFGPGTRLTVT.

The rearrangement links TRBV5-1 to TRBJ1-1; 9 bases match TRBD1. The V segment lost 1 base and the J segment 3 bases; nucleotides outside the gene matches: 4. The CDR3 is 15 amino acids. Looked up from germline, CDR1 is SGHRS and CDR2 is YFSETQ. CDR3 loop: CASSLTGDRDTEAFF. DNA for the CDR3: TGCGCCAGCAGCTTGACAGGGGACAGGGACACTGAAGCTTTCTTT.

This clone was recorded only once. This sequence joins TRBV7-2 and TRBJ2-4; 11 nucleotides match TRBD1. Germline V gene lookup returns CDR1 SGHTA and CDR2 FQGNSA. This CDR3 has 16 amino acids. The trim removed 0 bases at V and 6 bases at J, leaving 4 bases unmatched. The CDR3 nucleotides read TGTGCCAGCAGCTTAGCCGGACAGGGGGCTACAAACATTCAGTACTTC. Amino acid sequence: CASSLAGQGATNIQYF.

The J gene is TRBJ1-5, the V gene TRBV7-2; D call uncertain. The germline gives CDR1 SGHTA, CDR2 FQGNSA. This CDR3 spans 15 amino acids. V was cut by 4 bases and J by 4 bases, with 14 bases left in between. The CDR3 sequence: CASSSGPPANQPQHF. The CDR3 DNA reads TGTGCCAGCAGCTCCGGGCCTCCAGCAAATCAGCCCCAGCATTTT. Based on the CDR3 plus reference TRBV7-2 and TRBJ1-5, the full variable domain is GAGVSQSPSNKVTEKGKDVELRCDPISGHTALYWYRQSLGQGLEFLIYFQGNSAPDKSGLPSDRFSAERTGGSVSTLTIQRTQQEDSAVYLCASSSGPPANQPQHFGDGTRLSIL.

This chain uses TRBV5-4 with TRBJ1-1; D is perhaps TRBD1 (5 bases). CDR1 and CDR2 from the germline V gene are SGHNT and YYREEE (reference sequence). CDR3 size: 17 residues. The V end lost 4 bases, the J end lost 0 bases, and 19 bases lay between the germline ends. CDR3 protein: CASSPGVRTVMNTEAFF. For the CDR3, the DNA is TGTGCCAGCAGCCCGGGGGTACGGACGGTAATGAACACTGAAGCTTTCTTT.

V gene TRBV29-1 combines with J gene TRBJ1-5; no reliable D call. The CDR3 runs to 14 residues. Germline loops: CDR1 SQVTM, CDR2 ANQGSEA. The ends were cut back, 5 bases at V and 4 bases at J, with 15 bases in the middle. The CDR3 DNA reads TGCAGCGTTATTGAAGGGAGGGAGAATCAGCCCCAGCATTTT. It encodes CSVIEGRENQPQHF.

CDR3 coding DNA: TGTGCTAGTGGTCGAGGGACTAGCGGGCGGGAAAATGAGCAGTTCTTC. Protein: CASGRGTSGRENEQFF. The V call is TRBV12-5, the J call TRBJ2-1, with 12 bases aligning to TRBD2. The CDR3 contains 16 residues. Germline values: CDR1 LGHNT, CDR2 FRNRAP. V gave up 5 bases and J gave up 7 bases; unmatched junction bases: 9.

In its sample, this clone was seen once. At the DNA level, this CDR3 is encoded by other sequences in the same sample as well. V is TRBV5-6 and J is TRBJ1-1; the match to TRBD1 covers 8 bases. The length of the CDR3 is 14 residues. With 2 bases clipped from V and 2 bases from J, the junction kept 2 bases outside the gene matches. Germline values: CDR1 SGHDT, CDR2 YYEEEE. This CDR3 reads CASSLAGGNTEAFF. DNA of the CDR3: TGTGCCAGCAGCTTAGCAGGGGGCAACACTGAAGCTTTCTTT.

The V call is TRBV12-5, the J call TRBJ1-2, with unresolved D. Trimming took 0 bases from V and 4 from J, leaving 12 bases between them. Looked up from germline, CDR1 is LGHNT and CDR2 is FRNRAP. The CDR3 is made up of 15 amino acids. The CDR3 DNA reads as TGTGCTAGTGGTTTGGTACGCGGAGGGCCCTATGGCTACACCTTC. It codes for CASGLVRGGPYGYTF.

Details on this clone: The sample contains more than one DNA sequence encoding this CDR3. This chain joins TRBV18 and TRBJ2-2, with a possible D match to TRBD2 (5 bases). Trimming cost V 2 bases and J 7 bases, with 5 bases left between them. CDR1 and CDR2 from the germline V gene are KGHSH and LQKENI. The CDR3 is 12 residues long. The CDR3 nucleotides read TGTGCCAGCTCACCAGCGGGCGGGGAGCTGTTTTTT. Translating gives CASSPAGGELFF.

As for this clone: Other DNA sequences in this specimen translate into the identical CDR3. The chain has TRBV7-2 and TRBJ1-5, with 7 bases that match TRBD1. The CDR3 runs 15 residues. Germline V gives CDR1 SGHTA, CDR2 FQGNSA. V was clipped by 2 bases and J by 4 bases; unmatched bases: 5. The CDR3: CASSLNRGSNQPQHF. DNA for the CDR3: TGTGCCAGCAGCTTAAACAGGGGATCTAATCAGCCCCAGCATTTT.

The V call is TRBV30, the J call TRBJ2-7, with 11 bases that match TRBD2. The CDR3 consists of 15 residues. The V and J ends lost 0 bases and 4 bases, in that order; junction bases with no gene match: 5. CDR1 is GTSNPN and CDR2 is SVGIG in the germline V gene (reference sequence). CDR3 loop: CAWSVTSGTKYEQYF. In DNA form, the CDR3 reads TGTGCCTGGAGTGTGACTAGCGGGACGAAATACGAGCAGTACTTC.

This clone is a singleton in its sample. The V and J genes are TRBV10-3 and TRBJ1-2, with D possibly being TRBD1 (5 bases). Trimming took 0 bases from V and 8 from J, leaving 10 bases between them. The germline V gene has CDR1 ENHRY and CDR2 SYGVKD. This CDR3 region has 13 residues. The CDR3 DNA follows: TGTGCCATCAGTGAGTCGTGGGGCGCGGGCTACACCTTC. It yields the protein CAISESWGAGYTF.